These 17 T cell receptor beta chains came from one sample sequenced in a study of cytomegalovirus exposure and HLA in healthy donors. TCRdb keeps only in-frame clones here, not all; method: immunoSEQ multiplex PCR. Altogether 250,000 or so clones are present, roughly 90% being singletons, with the ten largest covering around 12%. Sample: PBMCs. The receptor set was obtained from a man aged 18 to 30 in good health and CMV-seropositive.

V and J are TRBV5-6 and TRBJ2-7; 12 bases are shared with TRBD2. Germline V gives CDR1 SGHDT, CDR2 YYEEEE. This CDR3 contains 16 residues. The V gene end was trimmed by 4 bases and the J gene end by 3 bases; junction bases not matched to a gene: 8. CDR3 sequence: CASSQALAGGYYEQYF. The CDR3 DNA reads TGTGCCAGCAGCCAGGCACTAGCGGGAGGATACTACGAGCAGTACTTC.

DNA of the CDR3: TGTGCCAGTAGGAGGGACAGGAATAGCAATCAGCCCCAGCATTTT. Encoded protein: CASRRDRNSNQPQHF. The chain couples TRBV19 to TRBJ1-5; 8 bases match TRBD1. V dropped 6 bases and J dropped 0; count of bases not matched to a gene: 4. This CDR3 has 15 residues. The germline CDR1 and CDR2 sequences are LNHDA and SQIVND (reference sequence).

This chain uses TRBV5-4 with TRBJ1-4; 7 bases agree with TRBD1. Losses at the gene ends were 4 bases for V and 3 bases for J; bases not matched to a gene: 9. CDR3 size: 16 residues. CDR1 and CDR2 from the germline V gene are SGHNT and YYREEE (reference sequence). CDR3 bases: TGTGCCAGCAGCCCCGGACAGGTTCAAGCTAATGAAAAACTGTTTTTT. This translates into CASSPGQVQANEKLFF.

V is TRBV6-1 and J is TRBJ1-1; weak D call: TRBD1 (6 bases). This CDR3 spans 14 amino acids. V was shortened by 1 base and J by 2 bases, with 8 bases between the two germline ends. CDR1 and CDR2 from the germline V gene are MNHNS and SASEGT. The CDR3, as DNA: TGTGCCAGCAGTGAAGGGACAGAAAACACTGAAGCTTTCTTT. This translates into CASSEGTENTEAFF.

The chain combines TRBV13 with TRBJ2-2, with TRBD2 identical over 9 bases. This CDR3 is built from 16 residues. The germline V gene encodes CDR1 PRHDT and CDR2 FYEKMQ (reference sequence). The J segment lost 8 bases and the V segment lost 5 bases, leaving 12 bases of the junction unmatched. CDR3 sequence reads: CASSPRGSGRTGELFF. The CDR3 region has the DNA TGTGCCAGCAGCCCTCGGGGTAGCGGGAGAACGGGGGAGCTGTTTTTT.

This clone has only one observation. Other DNA sequences from this sample encode an identical CDR3 as well. V is TRBV4-1 and J is TRBJ2-3; 12 bases are shared with TRBD2. CDR3 length equals 15 residues. V was clipped by 1 base and J by 6 bases; unmatched bases: 2. Looked up from germline, CDR1 is MGHRA and CDR2 is YSYEKL. CDR3 in amino acids: CASSQGLAGADTQYF. The CDR3 coding sequence is TGCGCCAGCAGCCAAGGACTAGCGGGAGCGGATACGCAGTATTTT.

This clone was counted a single time. V is TRBV27 and J is TRBJ2-1; possibly TRBD2 for D (5 bases). V lost 2 bases to trimming and J lost 9 bases, with 17 bases between them. This CDR3 is 15 amino acids long. CDR1 is MNHEY and CDR2 is SMNVEV in the germline V gene (reference sequence). CDR3 amino acids: CASSLKASRSPEQFF. CDR3 nucleotides: TGTGCCAGCAGTTTAAAAGCTAGCCGATCGCCTGAGCAGTTCTTC.

DNA for the CDR3: TGCGCCAGCTGTGACAGGGGGCGTTCGACCACCGGGGAGCTGTTTTTT. As protein: CASCDRGRSTTGELFF. The chain carries TRBV5-1 and TRBJ2-2, with TRBD1 matching over 10 bases. With V trimmed by 7 bases and J by 4 bases, 10 bases remained unmatched. The CDR3 has 16 residues. Germline V CDR1 and CDR2: SGHRS, YFSETQ.

The chain links TRBV7-7 to TRBJ2-3, with unresolved D. Germline-derived CDR1 and CDR2 are SSHAT and FNYEAQ (reference sequence). Trimming shortened V by 2 bases and J by 0 bases, and 6 bases separated the two germline ends. This CDR3 contains 14 residues. The CDR3 region has the DNA TGTGCCAGCAGCTTAAGTTTGAGCACAGATACGCAGTATTTT. Its protein is CASSLSLSTDTQYF.

The V gene is TRBV6-6, the J gene TRBJ1-4; D is ambiguous. V was shortened by 0 bases and J by 4 bases, with 6 bases between the two germline ends. The length of the CDR3 is 14 residues. The germline V gene has CDR1 MNHNY and CDR2 SVGAGI (reference sequence). The CDR3 protein is CASSYSWRNEKLFF. The CDR3 DNA reads TGTGCCAGCAGTTACTCATGGCGTAATGAAAAACTGTTTTTT.

The rearrangement uses TRBV9 and TRBJ1-1; D is possibly TRBD1 (5 bases). Germline V lookup: CDR1 SGDLS, CDR2 YYNGEE. V was shortened by 4 bases and J by 0 bases, with 13 bases between the two germline ends. There are 15 residues in the CDR3. CDR3 DNA: TGTGCCAGCAGCCCGAGGGGCGTGTTGAACACTGAAGCTTTCTTT. It encodes CASSPRGVLNTEAFF.

This clone was observed once. This chain links TRBV5-1 with TRBJ2-2; weak D call: TRBD1 (6 bases). Trimming shortened V by 7 bases and J by 0 bases, and 10 bases separated the two germline ends. Germline V gene data show CDR1 as SGHRS and CDR2 as YFSETQ. The CDR3 runs 14 residues. CDR3 bases: TGCGCCAGCGCGAGGACAGCGAACACCGGGGAGCTGTTTTTT. Translating it yields CASARTANTGELFF.

V usage is TRBV27 and J usage is TRBJ2-7, with a tentative D call TRBD2 (6 bases). The CDR3 has 13 amino acids. The V and J ends lost 6 bases and 4 bases respectively, with 13 bases between them. Looked up from germline, CDR1 is MNHEY and CDR2 is SMNVEV (reference sequence). The DNA for the CDR3 is TGTGCCAGCAGCCCGGGGGTTGGATACGAGCAGTACTTC. Translated: CASSPGVGYEQYF.

The chain carries TRBV7-2 and TRBJ1-2; maybe TRBD1 (6 bases). CDR1 SGHTA and CDR2 FQGNSA come from the germline V gene. The V gene lost 3 bases and the J gene lost 7 bases, with 15 bases spanning the gap. This CDR3 has 14 amino acids. The CDR3, as DNA: TGTGCCAGCAGCTTCCCGGGGGCAGCAGGTGGCTACACCTTC. This gives the protein CASSFPGAAGGYTF.

The chain carries TRBV6-6 and TRBJ2-7, with D unresolved. The V gene's germline CDR1 is MNHNY and CDR2 SVGAGI (reference sequence). The V end lost 0 bases, the J end lost 0 bases, and 6 bases lay between the germline ends. The CDR3 covers 14 residues. The CDR3 coding sequence is TGTGCCAGCAGTTACTCAGAAAGCTCCTACGAGCAGTACTTC. Residues: CASSYSESSYEQYF.

This chain connects TRBV5-4 to TRBJ1-4, with 11 bases aligning to TRBD1. V lost 2 bases and J lost 7; bases outside the gene matches: 7. This CDR3 spans 16 amino acids. Germline V gene data show CDR1 as SGHNT and CDR2 as YYREEE (reference sequence). The CDR3 sequence is CASSLGQGAEGEKLFF. CDR3 coding DNA: TGTGCCAGCAGCTTAGGACAGGGGGCCGAGGGTGAAAAACTGTTTTTT.

This sequence joins TRBV5-1 and TRBJ2-1; 7 nucleotides align to TRBD2. Germline V lookup: CDR1 SGHRS, CDR2 YFSETQ. The CDR3 length is 15 residues. Unmatched junction bases numbered 7, after V lost 5 bases and J lost 2 bases. Here the CDR3 reads CASRPRLAAYNEQFF. The CDR3, as DNA: TGCGCCAGCAGGCCTCGGCTAGCGGCCTACAATGAGCAGTTCTTC.